These T cell receptor beta chains were read from a single sample in a study of OX40 agonist ivuxolimab in advanced cancers. TCRdb's copy holds only in-frame clones and misses some; the assay was immunoSEQ multiplex PCR. The table shows about 68,000 clones, with about nine tenths occurring only once. The sample was CD4+ or CD8+ T cells sorted from blood, taken in a trial of the OX40 agonist ivuxolimab. All receptors come from an adult with an advanced solid tumor such as melanoma, head and neck, liver or kidney cancer. The CDR3 runs from the conserved cysteine through the conserved F or W. Fields, in order: D gene, J gene, clone size, V gene, CDR3 protein, CDR3 DNA. D genes are given only for firm matches. Clone size is not always given. Where it is, it says once, few, many or a class for expanded clones.

D gene: .; J gene: TRBJ2-7; clone size: .; V gene: TRBV9; CDR3 protein: CASSVSPTGASGTYEQYF; CDR3 DNA: TGTGCCAGCAGCGTAAGCCCTACGGGTGCTAGTGGAACCTACGAGCAGTACTTC
D gene: TRBD2; J gene: TRBJ2-1; clone size: .; V gene: TRBV6-5; CDR3 protein: CASTKAGAEQFF; CDR3 DNA: TGTGCCAGCACCAAAGCGGGAGCTGAGCAGTTCTTC
D gene: .; J gene: TRBJ1-1; clone size: .; V gene: TRBV11-2; CDR3 protein: CASSLLETEAFF; CDR3 DNA: TGTGCCAGCAGCTTATTAGAGACTGAAGCTTTCTTT
D gene: .; J gene: TRBJ2-2; clone size: once; V gene: TRBV6-5; CDR3 protein: CASSYFLSGSRELFF; CDR3 DNA: TGTGCCAGCAGTTACTTCCTATCGGGAAGTCGGGAGCTGTTTTTT
D gene: TRBD2; J gene: TRBJ2-5; clone size: few; V gene: TRBV7-2; CDR3 protein: CASSLLAGGQETQYF; CDR3 DNA: TGTGCCAGCAGCTTACTAGCGGGGGGTCAAGAGACCCAGTACTTC
D gene: .; J gene: TRBJ2-7; clone size: .; V gene: TRBV9; CDR3 protein: CASSVLGGGYEQYF; CDR3 DNA: TGTGCCAGCAGCGTACTAGGAGGCGGCTACGAGCAGTACTTC
D gene: .; J gene: TRBJ1-1; clone size: .; V gene: TRBV6-6; CDR3 protein: CASSYSDKTEAFF; CDR3 DNA: TGTGCCAGCAGTTACTCGGATAAGACTGAAGCTTTCTTT
D gene: .; J gene: TRBJ2-7; clone size: once; V gene: TRBV5-1; CDR3 protein: CASSGGAWAYEQYF; CDR3 DNA: TGCGCCAGCAGCGGGGGAGCCTGGGCCTACGAGCAGTACTTC
D gene: .; J gene: TRBJ1-2; clone size: .; V gene: TRBV19; CDR3 protein: CASSPGPQLYHGYTF; CDR3 DNA: TGTGCCAGTAGTCCCGGACCACAGTTATACCATGGCTACACCTTC
D gene: TRBD1; J gene: TRBJ2-3; clone size: .; V gene: TRBV18; CDR3 protein: CASSPTGTGGPDTQYF; CDR3 DNA: TGTGCCAGCTCACCGACCGGGACAGGGGGCCCAGATACGCAGTATTTT
D gene: TRBD2; J gene: TRBJ2-7; clone size: .; V gene: TRBV27; CDR3 protein: CASSPRGLAGLYEQYF; CDR3 DNA: TGTGCCAGCAGTCCAAGGGGGCTAGCGGGACTCTACGAGCAGTACTTC
D gene: TRBD1; J gene: TRBJ1-1; clone size: .; V gene: TRBV4-2; CDR3 protein: CASRGDRGIAEAFF; CDR3 DNA: TGTGCCAGCAGGGGTGACAGGGGAATCGCTGAAGCTTTCTTT
D gene: .; J gene: TRBJ1-1; clone size: .; V gene: TRBV18; CDR3 protein: CASSPRVVETEAFF; CDR3 DNA: TGTGCCAGCTCACCAAGGGTGGTTGAGACTGAAGCTTTCTTT
D gene: .; J gene: TRBJ1-4; clone size: .; V gene: TRBV6-6; CDR3 protein: CASNPNDGLLNEKLFF; CDR3 DNA: TGTGCCAGCAACCCAAATGACGGCTTGCTTAATGAAAAACTGTTTTTT
D gene: TRBD1; J gene: TRBJ1-2; clone size: .; V gene: TRBV15; CDR3 protein: CATSPRRGPYGYTF; CDR3 DNA: TGTGCCACCAGCCCAAGAAGGGGGCCCTATGGCTACACCTTC
D gene: .; J gene: TRBJ2-7; clone size: .; V gene: TRBV18; CDR3 protein: CASSPGEAVLYEQYF; CDR3 DNA: TGTGCCAGCTCACCAGGAGAAGCGGTCCTCTACGAGCAGTACTTC
D gene: .; J gene: TRBJ2-7; clone size: .; V gene: TRBV6-5; CDR3 protein: CASSLQGRTYEQYF; CDR3 DNA: TGTGCCAGCAGCCTTCAGGGGCGCACCTACGAGCAGTACTTC
D gene: .; J gene: TRBJ1-1; clone size: .; V gene: TRBV28; CDR3 protein: CASSLSPATNTEAFF; CDR3 DNA: TGTGCCAGCAGTTTATCGCCGGCAACCAACACTGAAGCTTTCTTT
D gene: .; J gene: TRBJ2-3; clone size: .; V gene: TRBV5-1; CDR3 protein: CASRGGVHTDTQYF; CDR3 DNA: TGCGCCAGCAGAGGAGGGGTCCACACAGATACGCAGTATTTT
D gene: .; J gene: TRBJ2-1; clone size: .; V gene: TRBV15; CDR3 protein: CATSRPVGGSYNEQFF; CDR3 DNA: TGTGCCACCAGCAGGCCGGTCGGGGGCTCCTACAATGAGCAGTTCTTC
D gene: .; J gene: TRBJ2-1; clone size: .; V gene: TRBV5-4; CDR3 protein: CASSTPSSYEQFF; CDR3 DNA: TGTGCCAGCAGCACCCCTAGTTCATACGAGCAGTTCTTC
D gene: .; J gene: TRBJ2-2; clone size: .; V gene: TRBV6-6; CDR3 protein: CASRGGPNTGELFF; CDR3 DNA: TGTGCCAGCAGAGGAGGGCCTAACACCGGGGAGCTGTTTTTT
D gene: .; J gene: TRBJ2-7; clone size: once; V gene: TRBV2; CDR3 protein: CASTPRAPGYEQYF; CDR3 DNA: TGTGCCAGCACCCCCCGGGCCCCGGGTTACGAGCAGTACTTC
D gene: .; J gene: TRBJ2-2; clone size: .; V gene: TRBV11-2; CDR3 protein: CASSLGVNTGELFF; CDR3 DNA: TGTGCCAGCAGCTTAGGAGTGAACACCGGGGAGCTGTTTTTT
D gene: .; J gene: TRBJ1-5; clone size: few; V gene: TRBV30; CDR3 protein: CAWSRGDQPQHF; CDR3 DNA: TGTGCCTGGAGCAGGGGAGATCAGCCCCAGCATTTT
D gene: .; J gene: TRBJ1-4; clone size: once; V gene: TRBV21-1; CDR3 protein: CASSNGRTTNEKLFF; CDR3 DNA: TGTGCCAGCAGCAATGGAAGAACAACTAATGAAAAACTGTTTTTT